The TCR beta chain under discussion was sequenced for a study of identical twins. TCRdb itself ran the 5' RACE reads through MiXCR, one entry per CDR3 protein. The sample lists a few hundred thousand distinct CDR3 sequences, around 8.8% seen once, with more than 2% in the top ten. In every case, the donor was a healthy Caucasian. This clonotype has at least ten counts. What it binds is unknown. Study findings and constraints: Its conclusions, products of cross-sectional statistical analysis, did not come from following the same donors. Within beta out-of-frame sequences, the excess sharing observed between twins was weaker. Abundant beta clonotypes from cord blood bore fewer insertions; memory repertoires lacked this pattern.

The CDR3 has 14 residues. V was cut by 3 bases and J by 11 bases, with 19 bases left in between. Germline V lookup: CDR1 MGHRA, CDR2 YSYEKL. The data were also submitted as part of a second study, on yellow fever vaccine responses in identical twins.

The source of this sequence is a woman aged 18 to 35 in good health. This chain connects TRBV4-1 to TRBJ1-1; D might be TRBD1 (5 bases). Sequenced material: memory (CD45RO+) T cells sorted from blood. The CDR3 region is CASSQSEGRSEAFF. CDR3 DNA: TGCGCCAGCAGCCAGAGCGAGGGACGGTCAGAGGCTTTCTTT.